These 25 T cell receptor beta chains originate from one sample sequenced in a study of blood T cell repertoires in COVID-19. The data were produced by immunoSEQ multiplex PCR, yet TCRdb's version contains in-frame clones alone and is incomplete. The sample holds fewer than 150,000 clones, 70% to 90% seen once. Sequenced material: peripheral blood. The receptors derive from a human donor in a cohort sampled during active COVID-19.

The chain carries TRBV14 and TRBJ1-1; TRBD1 agrees at 7 bases. The CDR3 totals 13 residues. Germline trimming cut 6 bases from V and 5 bases from J; bases unmatched to any gene: 6. Germline V gene data show CDR1 as SGHDN and CDR2 as FVKESK. The CDR3 sequence: CASRSEGATEAFF. CDR3 nucleotides: TGTGCCAGCAGATCAGAGGGGGCGACTGAAGCTTTCTTT.

This clone was picked up a small number of times. The chain recombines TRBV7-8 with TRBJ1-5; TRBD1 aligns across 10 bases. Germline trimming cut 4 bases from V and 7 bases from J; bases unmatched to any gene: 4. Looked up from germline, CDR1 is SGHVS and CDR2 is FQNEAQ. The CDR3 runs 14 residues. CDR3 protein: CASSSGQGGQPQHF. The CDR3 nucleotides read TGTGCCAGCAGCTCTGGACAGGGGGGACAGCCCCAGCATTTT.

The rearrangement links TRBV6-1 to TRBJ1-2, with 7 bases lining up with TRBD1. The CDR3 sequence is 13 residues long. CDR1 is MNHNS, CDR2 SASEGT, per germline. V lost 3 bases, J lost 4 bases, and 2 bases stayed unmatched. CDR3 residues: CASSDTGVYGYTF. CDR3 sequence (DNA): TGTGCCAGCAGTGACACAGGGGTCTATGGCTACACCTTC.

V is TRBV2 and J is TRBJ1-5; perhaps TRBD1 as D (6 bases). V dropped 5 bases and J dropped 0 bases, with 17 bases sitting between them. Germline V gene sequence: CDR1 SNHLY, CDR2 FYNNEI. CDR3 length: 17 amino acids. Written as DNA, the CDR3 is TGTGCCAGCAGTCCTCAGGGGTGGGGAGCTAGCAATCAGCCCCAGCATTTT. Its protein is CASSPQGWGASNQPQHF.

V usage is TRBV19 and J usage is TRBJ1-4; D is ambiguous. Germline V gene data show CDR1 as LNHDA and CDR2 as SQIVND (reference sequence). The CDR3 loop spans 15 amino acids. The ends were cut back, 5 bases at V and 0 bases at J, with 10 bases in the middle. CDR3 DNA: TGTGCCAGTAGTTCAGGTTTTACAACTAATGAAAAACTGTTTTTT. Protein sequence: CASSSGFTTNEKLFF.

CDR3 DNA: TGTGCCATCGCTAGACAGGGGGCAAGTGGCTACACCTTC. Amino acid sequence: CAIARQGASGYTF. The V call is TRBV10-3, the J call TRBJ1-2; TRBD1 agrees at 10 bases. The CDR3 extends over 13 amino acids. The V and J ends lost 8 bases and 7 bases, in that order; junction bases with no gene match: 7. CDR1 and CDR2 from the germline V gene are ENHRY and SYGVKD.

The chain recombines TRBV28 with TRBJ2-1, with 14 nucleotides matching TRBD2. The CDR3 consists of 16 residues. Losses at the gene ends were 6 bases for V and 1 base for J; bases not matched to a gene: 2. Germline V gene lookup returns CDR1 MDHEN and CDR2 SYDVKM. The CDR3 loop reads CASRTSGGASYNEQFF. The CDR3 region has the DNA TGTGCCAGCAGGACTAGCGGGGGGGCATCCTACAATGAGCAGTTCTTC.

The rearrangement links TRBV5-6 to TRBJ1-2; 7 bases fit TRBD1. From germline, CDR1 is SGHDT and CDR2 YYEEEE. V trimming: 4 bases; J trimming: 4 bases; junction bases outside the gene matches: 7. This CDR3 has 14 residues. The CDR3 nucleotides read TGTGCCAGCAGCCCCCTTGACAGGGCCTATGGCTACACCTTC. Encoded protein: CASSPLDRAYGYTF.

V is TRBV4-1 and J is TRBJ2-1, with D possibly TRBD2 on 5 matching bases. The CDR3 is 17 amino acids. Trimming took 0 bases from V and 5 from J, leaving 17 bases between them. CDR1 MGHRA and CDR2 YSYEKL come from the germline V gene. CDR3: CASSQDPLARMDNEQFF. The CDR3 DNA is TGCGCCAGCAGCCAAGATCCCCTAGCCCGTATGGACAATGAGCAGTTCTTC.

In this sample, this clone turned up once. This chain connects TRBV7-2 to TRBJ1-4, with 7 bases fitting TRBD1. V was pared by 4 bases and J by 7 bases, with 3 bases of the junction left unmatched. Per germline, CDR1 SGHTA and CDR2 FQGNSA. The CDR3 is 13 amino acids. The CDR3 sequence is CASSSNRGEKLFF. As DNA, the CDR3 is TGTGCCAGCAGCTCAAACAGGGGTGAAAAACTGTTTTTT.

The chain is built from TRBV27 and TRBJ2-6, with TRBD1 matching 8 bases. Germline loops: CDR1 MNHEY, CDR2 SMNVEV (reference sequence). The CDR3 has 16 residues. V shed 5 bases and J 2 bases; nucleotides not matched to a gene: 5. CDR3 in amino acids: CASSHRTGTGANVLTF. The CDR3 nucleotides read TGTGCCAGCAGTCACCGGACAGGGACTGGGGCCAACGTCCTGACTTTC.

This clone was counted once. The chain links TRBV7-8 to TRBJ2-5, with a possible D match to TRBD1 (5 bases). Trimming left V 4 bases short and J 4 bases short, with 16 bases between. This CDR3 is built from 15 residues. Germline V lookup: CDR1 SGHVS, CDR2 FQNEAQ. CDR3 in amino acids: CASSSFRAVVETQYF. Written as DNA, the CDR3 is TGTGCCAGCAGCTCATTCAGGGCCGTAGTAGAGACCCAGTACTTC.

V usage is TRBV7-2 and J usage is TRBJ1-3; 7 bases are a match to TRBD1. The germline gives CDR1 SGHTA, CDR2 FQGNSA. The CDR3 loop spans 15 amino acids. V dropped 2 bases and J dropped 2; count of bases not matched to a gene: 3. This CDR3 is CASSLQTGAGNTIYF. The CDR3 DNA is TGTGCCAGCAGCTTACAAACAGGGGCTGGAAACACCATATATTTT.

The chain joins TRBV15 to TRBJ1-4, with 7 bases identical to TRBD1. The junction had 22 bases not matched to a gene; V was cut back by 9 bases and J by 12 bases. CDR1 and CDR2 (germline): LNHNV, YYDKDF (reference sequence). The CDR3 sequence is 16 residues long. CDR3 DNA sequence: TGTGCCACGGGGCCGGTTGGGACAGTTTTTGGGCGTGAACTGTTTTTT. It is translated as CATGPVGTVFGRELFF.

This chain links TRBV4-1 with TRBJ2-7; the D is unclear. The germline CDR1 and CDR2 sequences are MGHRA and YSYEKL. The CDR3 sequence is 15 residues long. Trimming cost V 9 bases and J 0 bases, with 18 bases left between them. The DNA of the CDR3 is TGCGCCAGTTCTAATCGCGACGGAGCCTCCTACGAGCAGTACTTC. Protein sequence: CASSNRDGASYEQYF.

J is TRBJ2-7 and V is TRBV6-5; 10 bases are shared with TRBD1. The CDR3 extends over 14 amino acids. The germline V gene has CDR1 MNHEY and CDR2 SVGAGI. J lost 5 bases, V lost 6 bases, and 7 bases had no gene match. CDR3 DNA: TGTGCCAGCAGAGACAGGGGGCGCCGGCACGAGCAGTACTTC. The encoded protein is CASRDRGRRHEQYF.

V is TRBV6-5 and J is TRBJ2-7; 8 nucleotides align to TRBD2. The CDR3 loop spans 13 amino acids. Germline V gene data show CDR1 as MNHEY and CDR2 as SVGAGI. Trimming removed 7 bases from V and 3 bases from J; junction bases left unmatched: 5. This CDR3 reads CASISGGVYEQYF. The DNA for the CDR3 is TGTGCCAGCATAAGCGGGGGTGTCTACGAGCAGTACTTC.

The CDR3 loop reads CASSLGQRGTGELFF. CDR3 in DNA: TGCGCCAGCAGCTTGGGGCAGAGAGGCACCGGGGAGCTGTTTTTT. The chain is built from TRBV5-1 and TRBJ2-2; D uncertain. This CDR3 spans 15 amino acids. Trimming stripped 0 bases from V and 4 bases from J, with 10 bases between. Germline CDR1 reads SGHRS; CDR2 reads YFSETQ.

The rearrangement joins TRBV19 to TRBJ1-3; D is unresolved. This CDR3 has 15 amino acids. Trimming stripped 1 base from V and 0 bases from J, with 7 bases between. Germline V lookup: CDR1 LNHDA, CDR2 SQIVND (reference sequence). CDR3 protein: CASSIGDHSGNTIYF. CDR3 sequence (DNA): TGTGCCAGTAGTATAGGCGATCACTCTGGAAACACCATATATTTT. The whole variable domain, remainder taken from reference TRBV19 and TRBJ1-3, is DGGITQSPKYLFRKEGQNVTLSCEQNLNHDAMYWYRQDPGQGLRLIYYSQIVNDFQKGDIAEGYSVSREKKESFPLTVTSAQKNPTAFYLCASSIGDHSGNTIYFGEGSWLTVV.

V gene TRBV4-1 combines with J gene TRBJ1-2; 9 bases align to TRBD1. V lost 4 bases to trimming and J lost 8 bases; unmatched junction nucleotides: 20. The CDR3 extends over 18 amino acids. Germline-derived CDR1 and CDR2 are MGHRA and YSYEKL. CDR3 in DNA: TGCGCCAGCAGCCCTAATTCAGGAGGAAGACAGGGGGGGTACGGCTACACCTTC. Protein product: CASSPNSGGRQGGYGYTF.

This chain links TRBV19 with TRBJ2-6; TRBD2 matches 7 bases. The junction had 4 bases not matched to a gene; V was cut back by 6 bases and J by 2 bases. Per germline, CDR1 LNHDA and CDR2 SQIVND (reference sequence). CDR3 length: 15 residues. The CDR3 sequence: CASSSGGPGANVLTF. The CDR3, as DNA: TGTGCCAGTAGCTCGGGGGGTCCTGGGGCCAACGTCCTGACTTTC.

This chain links TRBV5-1 with TRBJ2-1; D possibly corresponds to TRBD2 (6 bases). The CDR3 runs 12 residues. V gave up 4 bases and J gave up 15 bases, with 17 bases separating them. The germline CDR1 and CDR2 sequences are SGHRS and YFSETQ. For the CDR3, the DNA is TGCGCCAGCAGCCGCGGAGCGGAGGGCAGGTTCTTC. This encodes CASSRGAEGRFF.

The chain is built from TRBV6-1 and TRBJ2-5, with TRBD1 matching 9 bases. This CDR3 region has 15 residues. The junction had 4 bases not matched to a gene; V was cut back by 1 base and J by 4 bases. The V gene's germline CDR1 is MNHNS and CDR2 SASEGT. The CDR3 DNA is TGTGCCAGCAGTGAAGTGATGACAGGGGGAGAGACCCAGTACTTC. Translating gives CASSEVMTGGETQYF.

The V gene is TRBV3-1 (or the pseudogene TRBV3-2), the J gene TRBJ1-5; the match to TRBD1 covers 7 bases. After removal of 6 bases from V and 7 bases from J, the junction contained 9 bases not matched to a gene. This CDR3 spans 14 amino acids. Per the germline V gene, CDR1 is LGHDT and CDR2 is YNNKEL (reference sequence). For the CDR3, the DNA is TGTGCCAGCAGTTCCGGCCCAGGGGGGCAGCCCCAGCATTTT. Translating gives CASSSGPGGQPQHF.

This chain uses TRBV5-6 with TRBJ2-6; D not resolved. V lost 0 bases and J 0 bases, leaving 7 bases between the germline ends. The germline V gene encodes CDR1 SGHDT and CDR2 YYEEEE. The CDR3 consists of 16 residues. The CDR3 nucleotides are TGTGCCAGCAGCTTGGGTTGGAGCTCTGGGGCCAACGTCCTGACTTTC. This codes for CASSLGWSSGANVLTF.